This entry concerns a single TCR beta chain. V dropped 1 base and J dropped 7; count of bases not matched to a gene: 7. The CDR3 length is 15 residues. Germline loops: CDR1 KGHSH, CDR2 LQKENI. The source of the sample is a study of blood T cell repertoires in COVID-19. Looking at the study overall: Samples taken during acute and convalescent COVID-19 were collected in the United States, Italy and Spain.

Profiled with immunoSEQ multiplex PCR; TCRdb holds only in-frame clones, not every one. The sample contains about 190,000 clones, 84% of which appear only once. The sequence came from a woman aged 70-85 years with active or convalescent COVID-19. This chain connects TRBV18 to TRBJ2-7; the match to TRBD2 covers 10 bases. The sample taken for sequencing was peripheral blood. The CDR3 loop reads CASSPRTSGLLEQYF. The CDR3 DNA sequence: TGTGCCAGCTCACCACGGACTAGCGGACTTTTGGAGCAGTACTTC.